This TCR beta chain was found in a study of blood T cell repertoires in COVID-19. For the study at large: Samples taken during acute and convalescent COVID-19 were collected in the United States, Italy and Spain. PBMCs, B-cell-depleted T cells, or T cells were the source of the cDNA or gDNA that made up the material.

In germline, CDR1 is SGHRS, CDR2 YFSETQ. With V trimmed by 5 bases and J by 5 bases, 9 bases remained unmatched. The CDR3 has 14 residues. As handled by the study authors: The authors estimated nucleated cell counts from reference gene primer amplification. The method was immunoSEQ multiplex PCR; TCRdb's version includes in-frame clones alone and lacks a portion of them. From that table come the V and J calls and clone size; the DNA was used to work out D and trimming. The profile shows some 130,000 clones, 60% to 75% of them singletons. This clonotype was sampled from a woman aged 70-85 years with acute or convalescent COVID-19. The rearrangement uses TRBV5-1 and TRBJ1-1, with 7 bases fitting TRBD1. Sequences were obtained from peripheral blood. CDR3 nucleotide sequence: TGCGCCAGCAGTACAGACAGGGTAGGGACTGAAGCTTTCTTT. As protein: CASSTDRVGTEAFF.